This T cell receptor beta chain was identified during a study of esophageal squamous cell carcinoma under preoperative chemotherapy. Time point here: after preoperative PTX-NDP chemotherapy. This clonotype was found many times. The CDR3 covers 15 residues. The ends lost 3 bases at V and 4 bases at J; junction bases unmatched: 8. Germline V gene lookup returns CDR1 SGHNT and CDR2 YYREEE (reference sequence). TCRdb fed the PCR reads into MiXCR, producing one record per CDR3 protein. This sample yields approximately 19,000 distinct CDR3 sequences, of which 46% are seen a single time; about 31% belongs to the top ten.

The clonotype originates from a human donor with esophageal squamous cell carcinoma. The donor label of this sample is uncertain. The rearrangement joins TRBV5-4 to TRBJ2-5; 8 bases align to TRBD2. Sample acquisition took place from a patient given preoperative chemotherapy. This CDR3 is CASSSPGLGLETQYF. The CDR3 DNA sequence: TGTGCCAGCAGCTCCCCGGGACTAGGATTAGAGACCCAGTACTTC.